The sequence of this TCR beta chain was determined in a study of radiation and T cells in renal cell carcinoma. This CDR3 has 16 residues. Germline values: CDR1 MNHNY, CDR2 SVGAGI (reference sequence). The junction had 5 bases not matched to a gene; V was cut back by 6 bases and J by 1 base. Study conclusions and caveats: Top tumor clonotypes rose in blood 2 weeks post-radiation, then contracted.

Time point given: blood 4 weeks post-SBRT, at nephrectomy. Treatment indicated: 15 Gy SBRT to primary tumor, nephrectomy 4 weeks later. Nephrectomy followed 15 Gy stereotactic body radiation by 4 weeks. Radiation-treated patients gave blood at baseline, week 2 and week 4. The repertoire was sequenced with immunoSEQ multiplex PCR; TCRdb's copy has only in-frame clones and lacks some. The profile shows roughly 82,000 clones, around 89% of them singletons. Remarks on this clone: Its matching antigen is unknown.

Sample: blood, taken from a patient whose treatment included radiotherapy and nephrectomy. This rearrangement joins TRBV6-6 to TRBJ2-3; 12 nucleotides match TRBD2. The clonotype comes from a woman between 70 and 85 years old with renal cell carcinoma. The CDR3 loop reads CASSSRLAGGTDTQYF. CDR3 nucleotides: TGTGCCAGCAGCAGTCGACTAGCGGGGGGCACAGATACGCAGTATTTT.